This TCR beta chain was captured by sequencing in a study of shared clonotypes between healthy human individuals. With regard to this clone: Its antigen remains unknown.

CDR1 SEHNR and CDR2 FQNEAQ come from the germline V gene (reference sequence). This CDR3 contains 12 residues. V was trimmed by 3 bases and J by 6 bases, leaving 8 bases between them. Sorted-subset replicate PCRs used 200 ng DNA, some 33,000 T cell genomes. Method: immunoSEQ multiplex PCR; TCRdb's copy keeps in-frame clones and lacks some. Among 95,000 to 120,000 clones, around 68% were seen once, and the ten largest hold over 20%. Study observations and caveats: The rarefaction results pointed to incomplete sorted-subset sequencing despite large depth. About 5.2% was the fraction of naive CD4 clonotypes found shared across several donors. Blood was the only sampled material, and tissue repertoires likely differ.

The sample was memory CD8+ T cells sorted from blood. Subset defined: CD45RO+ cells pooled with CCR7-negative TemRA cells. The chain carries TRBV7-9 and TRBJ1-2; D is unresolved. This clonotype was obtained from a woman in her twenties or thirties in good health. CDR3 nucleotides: TGTGCCAGCAGCTTCGTTCAGAATGGCTACACCTTC. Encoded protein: CASSFVQNGYTF.